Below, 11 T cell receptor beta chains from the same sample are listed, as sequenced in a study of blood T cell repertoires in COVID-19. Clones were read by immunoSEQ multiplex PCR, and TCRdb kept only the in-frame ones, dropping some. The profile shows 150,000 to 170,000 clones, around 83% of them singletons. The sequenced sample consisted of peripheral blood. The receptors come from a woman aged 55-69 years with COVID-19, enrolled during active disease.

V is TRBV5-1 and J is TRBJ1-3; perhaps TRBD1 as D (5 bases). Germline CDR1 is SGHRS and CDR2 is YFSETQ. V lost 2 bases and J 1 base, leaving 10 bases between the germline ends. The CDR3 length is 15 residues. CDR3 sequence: CASSLLTGSGNTIYF. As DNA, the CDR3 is TGCGCCAGCAGCTTACTAACAGGTTCTGGAAACACCATATATTTT.

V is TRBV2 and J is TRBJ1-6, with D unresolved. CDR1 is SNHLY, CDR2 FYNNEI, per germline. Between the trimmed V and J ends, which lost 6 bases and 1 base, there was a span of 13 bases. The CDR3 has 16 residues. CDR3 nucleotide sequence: TGTGCCAGCAGGTCCCCGGTGAGGTCCTATAATTCACCCCTCCACTTT. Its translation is CASRSPVRSYNSPLHF. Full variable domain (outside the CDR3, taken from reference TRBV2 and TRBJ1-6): EPEVTQTPSHQVTQMGQEVILRCVPISNHLYFYWYRQILGQKVEFLVSFYNNEISEKSEIFDDQFSVERPDGSNFTLKIRSTKLEDSAMYFCASRSPVRSYNSPLHFGNGTRLTVT.

The CDR3: CASRSVTGTEVGYTF. CDR3 sequence (DNA): TGTGCCAGCCGATCCGTTACCGGGACAGAGGTTGGCTACACCTTC. The chain recombines TRBV9 with TRBJ1-2; 7 positions agree with TRBD1. The V and J ends lost 7 bases and 7 bases, in that order; junction bases with no gene match: 16. This CDR3 has 15 residues. Per the germline V gene, CDR1 is SGDLS and CDR2 is YYNGEE.

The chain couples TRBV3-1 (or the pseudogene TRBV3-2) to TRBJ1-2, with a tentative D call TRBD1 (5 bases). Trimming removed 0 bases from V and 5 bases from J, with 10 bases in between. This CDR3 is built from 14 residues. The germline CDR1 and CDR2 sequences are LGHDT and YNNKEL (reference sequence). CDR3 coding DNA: TGTGCCAGCAGCCAAGAGGGGCGCGGTTATGGCTACACCTTC. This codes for CASSQEGRGYGYTF.

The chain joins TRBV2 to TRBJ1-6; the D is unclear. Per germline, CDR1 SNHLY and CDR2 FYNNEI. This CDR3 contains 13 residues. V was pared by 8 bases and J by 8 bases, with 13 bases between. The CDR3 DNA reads TGTGCCAGCTATTTTAATCGGGATTCACCCCTCCACTTT. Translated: CASYFNRDSPLHF. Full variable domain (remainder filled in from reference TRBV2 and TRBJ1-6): EPEVTQTPSHQVTQMGQEVILRCVPISNHLYFYWYRQILGQKVEFLVSFYNNEISEKSEIFDDQFSVERPDGSNFTLKIRSTKLEDSAMYFCASYFNRDSPLHFGNGTRLTVT.

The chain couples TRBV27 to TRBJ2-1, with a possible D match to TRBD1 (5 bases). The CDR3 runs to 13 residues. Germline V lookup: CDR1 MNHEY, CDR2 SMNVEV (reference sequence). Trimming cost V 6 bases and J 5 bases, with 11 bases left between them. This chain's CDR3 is CASRGQFNNEQFF. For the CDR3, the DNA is TGTGCCAGCAGGGGGCAGTTTAACAATGAGCAGTTCTTC.

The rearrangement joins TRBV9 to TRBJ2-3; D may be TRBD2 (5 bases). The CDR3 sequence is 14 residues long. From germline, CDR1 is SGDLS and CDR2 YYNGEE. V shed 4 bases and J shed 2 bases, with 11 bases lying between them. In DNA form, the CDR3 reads TGTGCCAGCAGCACGGGATTCTCCACAGATACGCAGTATTTT. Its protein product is CASSTGFSTDTQYF.

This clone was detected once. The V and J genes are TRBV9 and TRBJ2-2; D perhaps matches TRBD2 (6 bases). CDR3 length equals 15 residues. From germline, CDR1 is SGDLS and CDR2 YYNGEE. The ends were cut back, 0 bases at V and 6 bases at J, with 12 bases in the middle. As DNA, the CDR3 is TGTGCCAGCAGCGTAGCCCCTAGCGTGTCCGGGGAGCTGTTTTTT. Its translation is CASSVAPSVSGELFF.

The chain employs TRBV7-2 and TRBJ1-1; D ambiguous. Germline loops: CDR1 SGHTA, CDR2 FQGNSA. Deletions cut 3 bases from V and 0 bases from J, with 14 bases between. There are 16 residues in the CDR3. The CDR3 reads CASSFTLTVVNTEAFF. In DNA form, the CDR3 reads TGTGCCAGCAGCTTTACCCTTACAGTGGTGAACACTGAAGCTTTCTTT.

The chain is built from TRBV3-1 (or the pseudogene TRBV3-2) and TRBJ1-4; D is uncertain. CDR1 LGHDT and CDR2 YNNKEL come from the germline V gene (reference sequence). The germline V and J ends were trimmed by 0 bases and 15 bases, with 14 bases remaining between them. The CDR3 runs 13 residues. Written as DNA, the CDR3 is TGTGCCAGCAGCCAAGATCGAGGCACTATGATGTTTTTT. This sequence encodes CASSQDRGTMMFF.

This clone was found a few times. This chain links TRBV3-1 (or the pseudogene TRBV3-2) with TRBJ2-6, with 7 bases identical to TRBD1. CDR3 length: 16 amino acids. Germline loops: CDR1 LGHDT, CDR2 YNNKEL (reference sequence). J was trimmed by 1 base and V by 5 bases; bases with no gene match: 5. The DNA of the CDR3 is TGTGCCAGCAGCAGACAGGGTTTTTCTGGGGCCAACGTCCTGACTTTC. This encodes CASSRQGFSGANVLTF.